This T cell receptor beta chain was captured in a study of T-cell memory formation after mild COVID-19 (dated by TCRdb to 2020 to 2023). Context from the whole study: TCR sequence clusters from the two donors were found to be largely donor specific. T-cell clones expanding and contracting after mild COVID-19 in a couple of donors were tracked by longitudinal TCRalpha and TCRbeta repertoire sequencing. The cohort was made up of two young adult volunteers, one female and one male, who were previously healthy.

For this clonotype: Its antigen is unknown. Base qualities are not at hand, and no much larger clone is one base apart.

The CDR3 runs 15 residues from the cysteine to the phenylalanine. Just the 45-base CDR3 DNA is kept, in frame starting at base 1. V and J are trimmed by 5 bases and 4 bases, and the gene matches miss 5 bases of the junction. The CDR1 and CDR2 encoded by the germline V gene are SGHTA and FQGTGA. Ficoll-Paque density gradient centrifugation was the method used to isolate PBMCs. The study at large found these results: Contracting CD4+ clones were located mainly in the CM and EM memory subsets, whereas CD8+ clones were found to be enriched in EMRA. The second-wave clones that peaked on day 37 were not confirmed to be SARS-CoV-2 specific. From day 15 to 85, contracting clones showed balanced CD4/CD8 phenotypes, whereas a second wave of clones that expanded from day 15 to 37 leaned towards CD4+. The study included only a couple of mild cases, and larger cohorts that include severe cases with pre-infection samples were judged to be necessary. Some responding clones were detected in pre-infection memory, suggesting pre-existing cross-reactive memory T cells joined the SARS-CoV-2 response.

Instrument used: Illumina NovaSeq 6000. cDNA libraries for TCRalpha and TCRbeta were prepared by 5'RACE using constant-segment primers, with sample barcodes and unique molecular identifiers added. Trizol reagent was used to extract RNA from every sample. Amplification of the libraries took two PCR steps, and the second step added a second sample barcode plus Illumina TruSeq adapters. Libraries were sequenced on an Illumina NovaSeq with 2 x 150 bp paired-end reads. On the study's bioinformatics: Demultiplexing of reads and collapsing into UMI-guided consensus sequences were performed with migec v1.2.7. Using mixcr v2.1.11, UMI consensuses were aligned to TRA and TRB V and J templates and then assembled into clonotypes. Clonotypes were classified as expanded or contracted when called significant by both edgeR and NoisET, with noise models trained on biological replicates. For edgeR calls, a false discovery rate-adjusted p below 0.01 and a log2 fold-change threshold of 1 were applied. As an exploratory analysis of dynamics, max-normalized trajectories of the 1000 most abundant clonotypes were examined with PCA combined with hierarchical clustering. Separately sequenced CD4+ and CD8+ repertoires were used to assign the CD4 or CD8 phenotype of responding clones. TCRdb ran its own pipeline on the public reads, namely fastp trimming at Q25 and MiXCR clone calling, and kept in-frame beta chains. Entries are consolidated by CDR3 protein sequence, retaining the most common genes and DNA. TCRdb's processing, not the study's, gives the V and J calls here. A total of some 300,000 distinct CDR3 sequences appear in this sample, about 20% of them only once. The biggest ten clones account for 21% of the sample.

The origin of this receptor is a man aged 18 to 35 who had mild COVID-19 (a few samples of this study predate the infection). The sample titles of this study are shuffled in the database, so cell type and time point are left out; the donor was told from shared clones. The rearrangement combines TRBV7-3 with TRBJ2-3; the central 11 bases match TRBD2. The sequencing input was PBMCs or a T cell subset sorted from them (not recorded which). The sequenced DNA: TGTGCCAGCAGCCCAAGGACTAGCGGGTCAGATACGCAGTATTTT. It encodes CASSPRTSGSDTQYF.